Each of the 29 T cell receptor beta chains below was sequenced from the same sample in a study of technical replicates of blood from a handful of donors. Method: immunoSEQ multiplex PCR; TCRdb's copy keeps in-frame clones and lacks some. The sample holds tens of thousands of clones, roughly 90% seen once. Source material: T cells isolated from PBMCs. The receptors originated from a human donor in good health.

The chain links TRBV30 to TRBJ1-2; possible D gene TRBD1, 6 bases. Trimming stripped 3 bases from V and 1 base from J, with 12 bases between. This CDR3 spans 14 amino acids. From germline, CDR1 is GTSNPN and CDR2 SVGIG (reference sequence). The CDR3 reads CAWRSGGLNYGYTF. CDR3 coding DNA: TGTGCCTGGAGGTCGGGGGGCCTTAACTATGGCTACACCTTC.

Remarks on this clone: The junction departs from germline at one end; a sequencing error may be responsible. This chain connects TRBV2 to TRBJ1-5; possible D gene TRBD1, 5 bases. The CDR3 consists of 15 residues. Germline CDR1 reads SNHLY; CDR2 reads FYNNEI. The CDR3 sequence is CASREGRGKNQPQHF. The CDR3 DNA is TGTGCCAGCAGGGAAGGTAGGGGAAAAAATCAGCCCCAGCATTTT.

The chain is built from TRBV7-3 and TRBJ2-2, with D possibly matching TRBD1 (6 bases). The CDR3 is 15 residues long. The germline V and J ends were trimmed by 5 bases and 4 bases, with 14 bases remaining between them. Germline CDR1 and CDR2: SGHTA and FQGTGA. The CDR3 DNA reads TGTGCCAGCAGCGGACAAACAGGGTCCACCGGGGAGCTGTTTTTT. As protein: CASSGQTGSTGELFF. Variable domain in full (rest from reference TRBV7-3 and TRBJ2-2): GAGVSQTPSNKVTEKGKYVELRCDPISGHTALYWYRQSLGQGPEFLIYFQGTGAADDSGLPNDRFFAVRPEGSVSTLKIQRTERGDSAVYLCASSGQTGSTGELFFGEGSRLTVL.

The rearrangement joins TRBV18 to TRBJ2-6; TRBD2 matches at 7 bases. CDR1 and CDR2 from the germline V gene are KGHSH and LQKENI. The CDR3 consists of 17 residues. The V and J ends lost 6 bases and 2 bases, in that order; junction bases with no gene match: 10. The CDR3 sequence: CASSPPDGGTGANVLTF. The CDR3, as DNA: TGTGCCAGCTCCCCCCCGGACGGGGGGACTGGGGCCAACGTCCTGACTTTC. The full variable domain, its missing parts supplied by reference TRBV18 and TRBJ2-6, is NAGVMQNPRHLVRRRGQEARLRCSPMKGHSHVYWYRQLPEEGLKFMVYLQKENIIDESGMPKERFSAEFPKEGPSILRIQQVVRGDSAAYFCASSPPDGGTGANVLTFGAGSRLTVL.

The chain links TRBV7-2 to TRBJ1-3, with 8 bases fitting TRBD1. Germline V gives CDR1 SGHTA, CDR2 FQGNSA. CDR3 length equals 14 residues. V gave up 5 bases and J gave up 3 bases; unmatched junction bases: 3. The CDR3 loop is CASSPGGYGNTIYF. The CDR3 nucleotides read TGTGCCAGCAGCCCAGGGGGCTATGGAAACACCATATATTTT.

The chain carries TRBV6-1 and TRBJ2-3; tentatively, D is TRBD2 (5 bases). Germline V gives CDR1 MNHNS, CDR2 SASEGT. This CDR3 contains 14 residues. Trimming pared 1 base from V and 3 bases from J, leaving 8 bases between. CDR3 amino acids: CASSEERETDTQYF. For the CDR3, the DNA is TGTGCCAGCAGTGAAGAAAGGGAGACAGATACGCAGTATTTT.

This sequence joins TRBV27 and TRBJ2-7; 11 bases match TRBD2. With 6 bases clipped from V and 4 bases from J, the junction kept 2 bases outside the gene matches. The CDR3 runs to 13 residues. In germline, CDR1 is MNHEY, CDR2 SMNVEV (reference sequence). CDR3 sequence: CASRTSGSYEQYF. The CDR3 DNA reads TGTGCCAGCAGAACTAGCGGGAGTTACGAGCAGTACTTC.

J is TRBJ2-7 and V is TRBV15; D is ambiguous. In germline, CDR1 is LNHNV, CDR2 YYDKDF (reference sequence). This CDR3 has 12 residues. V lost 4 bases, J lost 5 bases, and 9 bases lay in between. DNA of the CDR3: TGTGCCACCAGCAAATCCTACCACGAGCAGTACTTC. Its protein is CATSKSYHEQYF.

The chain joins TRBV5-6 to TRBJ2-7; D perhaps matches TRBD2 (5 bases). The CDR3 runs 13 residues. Germline CDR1 is SGHDT and CDR2 is YYEEEE. V was shortened by 5 bases and J by 0 bases, with 9 bases between the two germline ends. CDR3 sequence (DNA): TGTGCCAGCAGTTCCGGGAACTCCTACGAGCAGTACTTC. Translation gives CASSSGNSYEQYF.

The genes are TRBV2 and TRBJ2-1; 9 positions agree with TRBD2. This CDR3 has 16 amino acids. V lost 6 bases to trimming and J lost 1 base; unmatched junction nucleotides: 7. Germline V CDR1 and CDR2: SNHLY, FYNNEI. CDR3 in DNA: TGTGCCAGCAGGGAAACTAGCGGGTCTTCCTACAATGAGCAGTTCTTC. Translation gives CASRETSGSSYNEQFF.

The chain recombines TRBV10-1 with TRBJ1-4, with TRBD1 matching over 7 bases. Germline CDR1 reads WNHNN; CDR2 reads SYGVQD (reference sequence). The V segment lost 3 bases and the J segment 6 bases; nucleotides outside the gene matches: 4. The CDR3 sequence is 14 residues long. CDR3 protein: CASSEGGLHEKLFF. The CDR3 bases are TGCGCCAGCAGTGAAGGGGGCCTTCATGAAAAACTGTTTTTT.

This chain links TRBV6-1 with TRBJ2-3, with D hard to call. Trimming left V 3 bases short and J 6 bases short, with 10 bases between. Per germline, CDR1 MNHNS and CDR2 SASEGT. This CDR3 has 13 residues. CDR3 protein: CASSDWSVDTQYF. The CDR3 nucleotides read TGTGCCAGCAGTGATTGGTCAGTGGATACGCAGTATTTT.

This chain uses TRBV5-6 with TRBJ2-5; 8 bases fit TRBD2. CDR3 size: 15 residues. Germline assignment: CDR1 SGHDT and CDR2 YYEEEE. V lost 4 bases, J lost 5 bases, and 10 bases stayed unmatched. DNA for the CDR3: TGTGCCAGCAGCCTGTTACTAGCGGCCTCGGAGACCCAGTACTTC. It translates to CASSLLLAASETQYF.

The chain employs TRBV27 and TRBJ1-1, with D maybe TRBD1 (6 bases). The V and J ends lost 6 bases and 2 bases respectively, with 13 bases between them. Per germline, CDR1 MNHEY and CDR2 SMNVEV (reference sequence). The CDR3 contains 14 residues. CDR3 sequence reads: CASSPGHHNTEAFF. The DNA of the CDR3 is TGTGCCAGCAGCCCGGGACACCATAACACTGAAGCTTTCTTT.

The CDR3 loop is CASSGDRVYNEQFF. Written as DNA, the CDR3 is TGTGCCAGCTCCGGGGACAGAGTCTACAATGAGCAGTTCTTC. This rearrangement joins TRBV27 to TRBJ2-1; TRBD1 matches at 7 bases. CDR3 length: 14 residues. From germline, CDR1 is MNHEY and CDR2 SMNVEV (reference sequence). With 8 bases clipped from V and 3 bases from J, the junction kept 7 bases outside the gene matches.

The chain combines TRBV9 with TRBJ2-7; 8 bases line up with TRBD1. Germline CDR1 is SGDLS and CDR2 is YYNGEE. The CDR3 runs to 15 residues. V shed 2 bases, J shed 2 bases, and the junction held 6 bases outside the gene matches. CDR3 DNA sequence: TGTGCCAGCAGCGTTAGCCCGGACAGGGCCTACGAGCAGTACTTC. It encodes CASSVSPDRAYEQYF.

J is TRBJ1-3 and V is TRBV6-5; D call uncertain. V was clipped by 6 bases and J by 2 bases, with 11 bases between them. The CDR3 totals 14 residues. Germline V gene sequence: CDR1 MNHEY, CDR2 SVGAGI. In DNA form, the CDR3 reads TGTGCCAGCAGCCGGGATGTAACTGGAAACACCATATATTTT. It codes for CASSRDVTGNTIYF.

The chain combines TRBV7-2 with TRBJ2-7; 14 bases line up with TRBD2. The CDR3 has 15 residues. The V segment lost 3 bases and the J segment 4 bases; nucleotides outside the gene matches: 2. Germline CDR1 and CDR2: SGHTA and FQGNSA. CDR3: CASSFGLAGGYEQYF. Here the CDR3 DNA reads TGTGCCAGCAGCTTTGGACTAGCGGGAGGTTACGAGCAGTACTTC. The whole variable domain, filled in from reference TRBV7-2 and TRBJ2-7, reads GAGVSQSPSNKVTEKGKDVELRCDPISGHTALYWYRQSLGQGLEFLIYFQGNSAPDKSGLPSDRFSAERTGGSVSTLTIQRTQQEDSAVYLCASSFGLAGGYEQYFGPGTRLTVT.

The V gene is TRBV7-9, the J gene TRBJ1-4; no definite D call. The V and J ends lost 8 bases and 8 bases respectively, with 18 bases between them. From germline, CDR1 is SEHNR and CDR2 FQNEAQ (reference sequence). This CDR3 is built from 14 residues. CDR3 protein: CASDLRGQGEKLFF. CDR3 nucleotides: TGTGCCAGCGATTTGCGAGGGCAAGGGGAAAAACTGTTTTTT.

The chain employs TRBV28 and TRBJ1-4; D uncertain. CDR3 length: 13 amino acids. Trimming left V 8 bases short and J 3 bases short, with 10 bases between. In germline, CDR1 is MDHEN, CDR2 SYDVKM. CDR3 region: CASFGMSNEKLFF. Written as DNA, the CDR3 is TGTGCCAGCTTCGGGATGTCTAATGAAAAACTGTTTTTT.

This clone showed up just a few times. V gene TRBV30 combines with J gene TRBJ1-1, with D unclear. CDR3 length: 12 amino acids. CDR1 and CDR2 from the germline V gene are GTSNPN and SVGIG (reference sequence). V was pared by 0 bases and J by 3 bases, with 5 bases between. CDR3 bases: TGTGCCTGGAGTGTACTGGACACTGAAGCTTTCTTT. Translation: CAWSVLDTEAFF. The variable domain in full, completed from reference TRBV30 and TRBJ1-1, reads SQTIHQWPATLVQPVGSPLSLECTVEGTSNPNLYWYRQAAGRGLQLLFYSVGIGQISSEVPQNLSASRPQDRQFILSSKKLLLSDSGFYLCAWSVLDTEAFFGQGTRLTVV.

V gene TRBV4-1 combines with J gene TRBJ1-2, with a possible D match to TRBD1 (5 bases). Germline V lookup: CDR1 MGHRA, CDR2 YSYEKL. V dropped 4 bases and J dropped 4 bases, with 19 bases sitting between them. The CDR3 contains 16 residues. The CDR3 is CASSPRHLKRGYGYTF. Written as DNA, the CDR3 is TGCGCCAGCAGCCCGCGGCACCTAAAAAGGGGCTATGGCTACACCTTC.

A single count supports this clone. The J gene is TRBJ2-3, the V gene TRBV10-3; tentative D call: TRBD2 (5 bases). The CDR3 has 16 amino acids. The V and J ends lost 6 bases and 0 bases respectively, with 16 bases between them. The germline V gene has CDR1 ENHRY and CDR2 SYGVKD. The CDR3: CAIRRDSVTSTDTQYF. The CDR3 coding sequence is TGTGCCATCAGGAGGGATAGCGTTACTAGCACAGATACGCAGTATTTT.

This chain connects TRBV6-4 to TRBJ2-3; 7 bases agree with TRBD2. The CDR3 consists of 13 residues. In germline, CDR1 is MRHNA, CDR2 SNTAGT. The J segment lost 3 bases and the V segment lost 3 bases, leaving 0 bases of the junction unmatched. The CDR3 DNA follows: TGTGCCAGCAGTGAGCGGGAGACAGATACGCAGTATTTT. The encoded protein is CASSERETDTQYF.

This clone has only a few counts. J is TRBJ1-5 and V is TRBV7-8; D gene ambiguous. This CDR3 has 11 amino acids. Germline CDR1 SGHVS, CDR2 FQNEAQ. As DNA, the CDR3 is TGTGCTACCGTCAGGAATCAGCCCCAGCATTTT. Translation gives CATVRNQPQHF.

The chain combines TRBV19 with TRBJ2-7; weak D call: TRBD2 (5 bases). Trimming shortened V by 6 bases and J by 5 bases, and 17 bases separated the two germline ends. Germline CDR1 and CDR2: LNHDA and SQIVND (reference sequence). The CDR3 is 14 amino acids. This CDR3 is CASSPLAGSNEQYF. The CDR3 nucleotides are TGTGCCAGTAGCCCTCTTGCGGGTTCCAACGAGCAGTACTTC.

This clone was observed a few times. The chain has TRBV7-9 and TRBJ1-1; possible D gene TRBD1, 6 bases. Germline CDR1 reads SEHNR; CDR2 reads FQNEAQ (reference sequence). V was clipped by 5 bases and J by 2 bases, with 9 bases between them. The CDR3 consists of 13 residues. The CDR3: CASSPQGNTEAFF. CDR3 nucleotide sequence: TGTGCCAGCAGCCCACAGGGTAACACTGAAGCTTTCTTT.

Written as DNA, the CDR3 is TGTGCCAGCAGCTTTGGACTAGTCATCTACGAGCAGTACTTC. Its translation is CASSFGLVIYEQYF. The genes are TRBV11-2 and TRBJ2-7; 7 bases agree with TRBD2. This CDR3 comprises 14 residues. V dropped 3 bases and J dropped 3; count of bases not matched to a gene: 5. Germline V CDR1 and CDR2: SGHAT, FQNNGV. The variable domain in full, with the rest retrieved from reference TRBV11-2 and TRBJ2-7, is EAGVAQSPRYKIIEKRQSVAFWCNPISGHATLYWYQQILGQGPKLLIQFQNNGVVDDSQLPKDRFSAERLKGVDSTLKIQPAKLEDSAVYLCASSFGLVIYEQYFGPGTRLTVT.

The chain couples TRBV2 to TRBJ1-1, with a tentative D call TRBD1 (6 bases). The germline V gene encodes CDR1 SNHLY and CDR2 FYNNEI. CDR3 size: 17 residues. The V and J ends lost 2 bases and 1 base respectively, with 17 bases between them. The CDR3 here is CASSERSLQGRNTEAFF. DNA of the CDR3: TGTGCCAGCAGTGAAAGGTCCTTACAGGGAAGGAACACTGAAGCTTTCTTT.